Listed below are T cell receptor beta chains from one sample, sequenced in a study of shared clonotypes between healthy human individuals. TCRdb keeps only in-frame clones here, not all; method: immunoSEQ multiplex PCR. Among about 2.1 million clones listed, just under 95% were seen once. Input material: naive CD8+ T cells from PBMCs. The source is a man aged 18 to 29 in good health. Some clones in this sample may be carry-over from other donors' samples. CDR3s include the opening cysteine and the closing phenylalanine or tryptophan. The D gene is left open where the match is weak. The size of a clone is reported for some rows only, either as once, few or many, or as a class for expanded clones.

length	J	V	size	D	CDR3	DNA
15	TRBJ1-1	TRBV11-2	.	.	CASSLEGRLNTEAFF	TGTGCCAGCAGCTTAGAAGGGCGGTTGAACACTGAAGCTTTCTTT
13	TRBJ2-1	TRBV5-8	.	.	CAVRKAGLNEQFF	TGTGCCGTCCGCAAGGCGGGCCTCAATGAGCAGTTCTTC
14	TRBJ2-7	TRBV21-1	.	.	CASSPPGTHDEQYF	TGTGCCAGCAGTCCTCCCGGGACACACGACGAGCAGTACTTC
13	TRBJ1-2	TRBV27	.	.	CASSLLGNVGYTF	TGTGCCAGCAGTTTACTAGGGAACGTGGGCTACACCTTC
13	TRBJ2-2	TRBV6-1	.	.	CASSGRGTGELFF	TGTGCCAGCAGTGGCAGGGGAACCGGGGAGCTGTTTTTT
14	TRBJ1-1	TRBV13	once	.	CASSLGRAATEAFF	TGTGCCAGCAGCTTAGGTCGGGCCGCTACTGAAGCTTTCTTT
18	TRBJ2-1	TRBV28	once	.	CASRYPRMGTVGYNEQFF	TGTGCCAGCAGATACCCCCGGATGGGTACGGTAGGCTACAATGAGCAGTTCTTC
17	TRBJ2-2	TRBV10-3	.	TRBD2	CAISVWREGPGTGELFF	TGTGCCATCAGTGTTTGGCGGGAGGGCCCGGGCACCGGGGAGCTGTTTTTT
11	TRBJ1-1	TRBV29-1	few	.	CSVGAQTEAFF	TGCAGCGTGGGAGCACAGACTGAAGCTTTCTTT
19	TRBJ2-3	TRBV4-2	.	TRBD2	CASSQKKGHNAGGADTQYF	TGTGCCAGCAGCCAGAAAAAGGGCCACAACGCGGGAGGGGCGGATACGCAGTATTTT
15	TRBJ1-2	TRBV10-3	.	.	CAISVEDRPNYGYTF	TGTGCCATCAGTGTTGAGGACAGACCTAACTATGGCTACACCTTC
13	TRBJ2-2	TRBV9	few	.	CASSVVGTGELFF	TGTGCCAGCAGCGTAGTGGGAACCGGGGAGCTGTTTTTT
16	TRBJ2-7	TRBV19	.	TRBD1	CASSTTGVEGSYEQYF	TGTGCCAGTAGTACAACAGGGGTCGAAGGAAGCTACGAGCAGTACTTC
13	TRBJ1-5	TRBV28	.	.	CATNYRAHQPQHF	TGTGCCACCAACTACAGGGCCCATCAGCCCCAGCATTTT
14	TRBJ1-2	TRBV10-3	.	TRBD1	CAISVETGVYGYTF	TGTGCCATCAGTGTAGAGACAGGGGTTTATGGCTACACCTTC
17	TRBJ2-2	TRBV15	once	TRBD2	CATSSVREGRNTGELFF	TGTGCCACCAGCAGTGTGCGGGAGGGTCGGAACACCGGGGAGCTGTTTTTT
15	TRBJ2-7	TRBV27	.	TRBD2	CASSFSGRLVYEQYF	TGTGCCAGCAGTTTTAGCGGGAGGTTAGTTTACGAGCAGTACTTC
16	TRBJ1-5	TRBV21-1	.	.	CASSSPCPHYNQPQHF	TGTGCCAGCAGCAGCCCTTGTCCGCATTACAATCAGCCCCAGCATTTT
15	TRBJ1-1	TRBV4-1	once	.	CASSQGQTGRVWAFF	TGCGCCAGCAGCCAAGGTCAAACAGGGCGAGTGTGGGCTTTCTTT
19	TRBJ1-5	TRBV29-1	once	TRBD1	CSVEDGGDRDRISNQPQHF	TGCAGCGTTGAAGACGGGGGGGACAGAGACCGGATTAGCAATCAGCCCCAGCATTTT
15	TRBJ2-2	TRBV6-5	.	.	CASSPSWGVGEELFF	TGTGCCAGCAGCCCCTCCTGGGGGGTAGGCGAGGAGCTGTTTTTT
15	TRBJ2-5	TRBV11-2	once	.	CASSLTAAYQETQYF	TGTGCCAGCAGCTTAACGGCGGCTTACCAAGAGACCCAGTACTTC
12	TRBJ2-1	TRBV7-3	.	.	CASSLIGDEQFF	TGTGCCAGCAGCTTAATCGGTGATGAGCAGTTCTTC
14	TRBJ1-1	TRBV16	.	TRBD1	CASSPRDRAVEAFF	TGTGCCAGCAGCCCCCGGGACAGGGCCGTTGAAGCTTTCTTT
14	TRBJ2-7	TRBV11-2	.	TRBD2	CASSTSGTSYEQYF	TGTGCCAGCAGCACTAGCGGGACAAGCTACGAGCAGTACTTC
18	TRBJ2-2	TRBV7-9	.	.	CASSLPSAGAVNTGELFF	TGTGCCAGCAGCTTACCCTCAGCAGGGGCCGTGAACACCGGGGAGCTGTTTTTT
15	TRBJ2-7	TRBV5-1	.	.	CASSWSGTESYEQYF	TGCGCCAGCAGCTGGTCCGGGACGGAGAGCTACGAGCAGTACTTC
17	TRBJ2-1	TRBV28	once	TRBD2	CASSFQREDPTYNEQFF	TGTGCCAGCAGTTTTCAACGGGAGGACCCCACGTACAATGAGCAGTTCTTC
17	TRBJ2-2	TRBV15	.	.	CATSPRPYQVNTGELFF	TGTGCCACCAGCCCTAGACCATATCAGGTTAACACCGGGGAGCTGTTTTTT
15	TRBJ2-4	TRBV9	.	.	CASSVSGLARNIQYF	TGTGCCAGCAGCGTAAGCGGGCTAGCGCGGAACATTCAGTACTTC
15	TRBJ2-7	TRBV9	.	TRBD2	CASTEGLAGSYEQYF	TGTGCCAGCACCGAGGGACTAGCGGGATCCTACGAGCAGTACTTC
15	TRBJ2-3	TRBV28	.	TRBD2	CASSLAGEGTDTQYF	TGTGCCAGCAGTTTAGCGGGAGAGGGCACAGATACGCAGTATTTT
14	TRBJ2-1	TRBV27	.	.	CASSLLAGSNEQFF	TGTGCCAGCAGTTTATTAGCTGGGAGCAATGAGCAGTTCTTC
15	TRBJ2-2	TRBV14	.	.	CASSQLGAGTGELFF	TGTGCCAGCAGCCAGTTGGGGGCGGGCACCGGGGAGCTGTTTTTT
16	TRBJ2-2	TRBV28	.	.	CASSIQTAANTGELFF	TGTGCCAGCAGCATCCAGACGGCGGCCAACACCGGGGAGCTGTTTTTT
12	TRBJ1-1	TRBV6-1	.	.	CASSDRVPEAFF	TGTGCCAGCAGTGACAGGGTCCCTGAAGCTTTCTTT
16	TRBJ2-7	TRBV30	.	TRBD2	CAWIGPGLAGGYEQYF	TGTGCCTGGATTGGACCGGGACTAGCGGGAGGCTACGAGCAGTACTTC
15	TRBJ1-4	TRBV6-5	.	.	CASSPLQGLNEKLFF	TGTGCCAGCAGCCCTCTTCAGGGTTTGAATGAAAAACTGTTTTTT
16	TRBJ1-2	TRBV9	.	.	CASSSRVEGWKDGYTF	TGTGCCAGCAGCTCCCGTGTTGAGGGGTGGAAGGATGGCTACACCTTC
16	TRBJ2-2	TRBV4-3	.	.	CASSQGTLVATGELFF	TGCGCCAGCAGCCAAGGAACTCTAGTGGCGACCGGGGAGCTGTTTTTT
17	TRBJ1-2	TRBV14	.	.	CASSQVVKWEANYGYTF	TGTGCCAGCAGCCAAGTTGTGAAGTGGGAAGCTAACTATGGCTACACCTTC
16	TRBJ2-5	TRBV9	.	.	CASSGLLDNGRETQYF	TGTGCCAGCAGCGGACTACTAGACAACGGGCGGGAGACCCAGTACTTC